One and the same sample provided the 12 T cell receptor beta chains below, sequenced in a study of T cells in Graves' hyperthyroidism and ophthalmopathy. Using RNA transcripts as the source, TCR beta CDR3 regions were amplified. Carried out on the TCR CDR3, a first-round RT-PCR used the HTBI primer set. Via MiXCR, TCRdb re-called the multiplex PCR reads, giving one row per CDR3 protein. This sample has more than 300,000 distinct CDR3 sequences; about 15% occur once, and the top ten carry about a third. The sample was blood. These receptors came from a woman aged 25 to 45 with Graves' hyperthyroidism that later progressed to Graves' ophthalmopathy.

This clonotype was found many times. This chain links TRBV27 with TRBJ2-1; 9 nucleotides agree with TRBD2. Germline lookup yields CDR1 MNHEY and CDR2 SMNVEV (reference sequence). This CDR3 is built from 14 residues. Unmatched junction bases numbered 2, after V lost 3 bases and J lost 5 bases. The CDR3: CASSFSGSHNEQFF. CDR3 bases: TGTGCCAGCAGTTTTAGCGGGAGCCACAATGAGCAGTTCTTC.

This chain connects TRBV20-1 to TRBJ2-7; a weak D match, TRBD2 (8 bases). CDR1 is DFQATT and CDR2 is SNEGSKA in the germline V gene (reference sequence). V was shortened by 6 bases and J by 4 bases, with 16 bases between the two germline ends. The CDR3 is 13 amino acids. In DNA, the CDR3 is TGCAGTGCCAGCCGGGGGGGACAGTACGAGCAGTACTTC. It encodes CSASRGGQYEQYF.

This clonotype was observed at least ten times. The chain links TRBV11-2 to TRBJ2-7; 8 bases align to TRBD2. The CDR3 is 14 residues long. Trimming cost V 3 bases and J 1 base; bases outside gene matches: 2. Germline V gene lookup returns CDR1 SGHAT and CDR2 FQNNGV. The CDR3 is CASSFAGGSYEQYF. In nucleotides, the CDR3 is TGTGCCAGCAGCTTTGCGGGGGGTTCCTACGAGCAGTACTTC.

There are a few counts of this clonotype. The chain joins TRBV7-9 to TRBJ1-4, with a weak D call TRBD1 (5 bases). Trimming removed 1 base at V and 1 base at J, with 7 bases between. This CDR3 contains 15 residues. Germline V gives CDR1 SEHNR, CDR2 FQNEAQ (reference sequence). The CDR3 protein is CASSLVGETNEKLFF. In nucleotides, the CDR3 is TGTGCCAGCAGCTTAGTGGGGGAAACTAATGAAAAACTGTTTTTT.

This clonotype showed up just a few times. The chain couples TRBV9 to TRBJ2-1; 9 positions agree with TRBD2. The CDR3 extends over 15 amino acids. V was pared by 4 bases and J by 7 bases, with 9 bases of the junction left unmatched. From germline, CDR1 is SGDLS and CDR2 YYNGEE. CDR3 in DNA: TGTGCCAGCAGCTCTAGCGGGATAATTGAGAATGAGCAGTTCTTC. This sequence encodes CASSSSGIIENEQFF.

The V gene is TRBV7-9, the J gene TRBJ1-1; D gene ambiguous. Trimming stripped 5 bases from V and 1 base from J, with 17 bases between. Germline V gives CDR1 SEHNR, CDR2 FQNEAQ (reference sequence). This CDR3 region has 16 residues. The CDR3 sequence: CASSPRPVWENTEAFF. CDR3 bases: TGTGCCAGCAGCCCACGGCCCGTCTGGGAGAACACTGAAGCTTTCTTT.

This clonotype came up a few times. J is TRBJ1-4 and V is TRBV5-8, with D perhaps TRBD1 (5 bases). The V gene lost 4 bases and the J gene lost 7 bases, with 14 bases spanning the gap. Germline lookup yields CDR1 SGHTS and CDR2 YDEGEE. The CDR3 has 14 residues. CDR3: CASSVGPGREKLFF. The CDR3 coding sequence is TGTGCCAGCAGCGTGGGACCCGGACGTGAAAAACTGTTTTTT.

This clonotype was counted many times. This sequence joins TRBV12-3 or TRBV12-4 and TRBJ1-2; TRBD1 is a possible D gene (5 bases). The CDR3 contains 14 residues. The V and J ends lost 3 bases and 2 bases respectively, with 10 bases between them. The CDR3 region has the DNA TGTGCCAGCAGTTTGACCAGGGTAAACTATGGCTACACCTTC. It encodes CASSLTRVNYGYTF.

This clonotype appeared many times. The genes are TRBV12-3 or TRBV12-4 and TRBJ2-3; 11 bases line up with TRBD2. The CDR3 is made up of 20 amino acids. V lost 5 bases, J lost 4 bases, and 20 bases stayed unmatched. This CDR3 reads CASSTGGGIPTSGIADTQYF. CDR3 bases: TGTGCCAGCAGTACCGGCGGCGGTATCCCGACTAGCGGGATAGCAGATACGCAGTATTTT.

In its sample, this clonotype was seen many times. The rearrangement links TRBV30 to TRBJ1-2; D is unresolved. The V end lost 8 bases, the J end lost 3 bases, and 19 bases lay between the germline ends. CDR3 length equals 14 residues. Germline loops: CDR1 GTSNPN, CDR2 SVGIG (reference sequence). CDR3: CAGNPRTGYYGYTF. CDR3 coding DNA: TGTGCCGGGAACCCACGGACGGGATACTATGGCTACACCTTC.

The chain couples TRBV7-9 to TRBJ1-1; TRBD1 might be the D (5 bases). Trimming removed 5 bases from V and 5 bases from J, with 12 bases in between. Germline CDR1 SEHNR, CDR2 FQNEAQ (reference sequence). The CDR3 has 13 amino acids. CDR3 sequence reads: CASSPTRGTEAFF. The CDR3 nucleotides read TGTGCCAGCAGCCCTACCCGGGGGACTGAAGCTTTCTTT.

This clonotype came up many times. The V and J genes are TRBV12-3 or TRBV12-4 and TRBJ2-2; D remains unclear. V was pared by 3 bases and J by 6 bases, with 14 bases between. This CDR3 is built from 15 residues. CDR3 nucleotide sequence: TGTGCCAGCAGTTTCAGTAGTTTTACCCCCGGGGAGCTGTTTTTT. Its protein is CASSFSSFTPGELFF.